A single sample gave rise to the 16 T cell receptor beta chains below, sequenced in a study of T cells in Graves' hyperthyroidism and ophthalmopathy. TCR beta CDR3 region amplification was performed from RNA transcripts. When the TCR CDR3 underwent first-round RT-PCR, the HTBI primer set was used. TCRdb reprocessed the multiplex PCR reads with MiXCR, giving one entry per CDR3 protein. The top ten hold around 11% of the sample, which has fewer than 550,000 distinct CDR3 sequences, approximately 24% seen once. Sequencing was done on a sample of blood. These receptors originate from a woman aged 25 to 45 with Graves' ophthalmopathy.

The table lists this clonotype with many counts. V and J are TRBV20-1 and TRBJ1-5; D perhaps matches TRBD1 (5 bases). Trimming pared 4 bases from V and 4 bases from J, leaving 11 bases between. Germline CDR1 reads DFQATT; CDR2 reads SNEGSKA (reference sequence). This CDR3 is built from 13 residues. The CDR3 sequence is CSAMGVKNQPQHF. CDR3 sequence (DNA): TGCAGTGCTATGGGGGTCAAAAATCAGCCCCAGCATTTT.

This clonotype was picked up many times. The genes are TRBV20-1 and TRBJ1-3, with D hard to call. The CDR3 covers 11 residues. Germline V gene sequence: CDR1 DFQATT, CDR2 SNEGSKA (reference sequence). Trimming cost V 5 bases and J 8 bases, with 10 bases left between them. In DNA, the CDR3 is TGCAGTGCTCAAGTTGGGGACACCATATATTTT. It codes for CSAQVGDTIYF.

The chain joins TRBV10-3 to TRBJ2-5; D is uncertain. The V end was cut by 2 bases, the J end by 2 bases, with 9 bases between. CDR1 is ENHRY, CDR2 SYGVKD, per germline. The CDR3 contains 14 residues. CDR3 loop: CAISEGVGQETQYF. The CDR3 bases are TGTGCCATCAGTGAGGGGGTGGGACAAGAGACCCAGTACTTC.

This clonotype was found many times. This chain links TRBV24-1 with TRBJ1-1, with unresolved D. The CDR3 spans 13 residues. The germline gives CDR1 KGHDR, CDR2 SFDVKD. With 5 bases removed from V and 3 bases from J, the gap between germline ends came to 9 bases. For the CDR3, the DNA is TGTGCCACCAGTGGGCACCCGGACACTGAAGCTTTCTTT. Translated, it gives CATSGHPDTEAFF.

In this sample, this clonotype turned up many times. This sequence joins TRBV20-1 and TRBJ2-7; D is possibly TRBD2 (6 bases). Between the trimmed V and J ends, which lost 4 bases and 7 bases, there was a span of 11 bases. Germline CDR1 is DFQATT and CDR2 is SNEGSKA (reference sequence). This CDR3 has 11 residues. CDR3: CSAKFAGEQYF. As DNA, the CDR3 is TGCAGTGCTAAGTTCGCGGGGGAGCAGTACTTC.

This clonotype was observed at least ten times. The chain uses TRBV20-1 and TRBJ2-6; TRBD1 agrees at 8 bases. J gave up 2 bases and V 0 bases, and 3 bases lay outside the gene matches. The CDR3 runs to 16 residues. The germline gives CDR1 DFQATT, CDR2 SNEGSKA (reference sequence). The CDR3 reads CSARDQTGAGANVLTF. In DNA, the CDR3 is TGCAGTGCTAGAGACCAGACAGGGGCTGGGGCCAACGTCCTGACTTTC.

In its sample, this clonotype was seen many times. CDR3 amino acids: CASSLETGTGGETQYF. The CDR3 DNA reads as TGTGCCAGCAGCTTAGAAACCGGGACAGGGGGCGAGACCCAGTACTTC. The gene calls are TRBV7-8 and TRBJ2-5; TRBD1 matches 12 bases. CDR1 and CDR2 from the germline V gene are SGHVS and FQNEAQ. Losses at the gene ends were 1 base for V and 5 bases for J; bases not matched to a gene: 5. The CDR3 sequence is 16 residues long.

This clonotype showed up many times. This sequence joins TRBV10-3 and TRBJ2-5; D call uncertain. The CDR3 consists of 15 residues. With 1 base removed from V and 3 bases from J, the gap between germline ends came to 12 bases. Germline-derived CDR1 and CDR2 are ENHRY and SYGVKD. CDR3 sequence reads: CAISEFSSLEETQYF. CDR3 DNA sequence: TGTGCCATCAGTGAGTTTTCCAGTTTGGAAGAGACCCAGTACTTC.

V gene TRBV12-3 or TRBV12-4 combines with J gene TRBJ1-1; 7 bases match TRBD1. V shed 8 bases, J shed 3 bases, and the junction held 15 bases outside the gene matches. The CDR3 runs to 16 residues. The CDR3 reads CASLKGGDRTYTEAFF. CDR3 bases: TGTGCCAGCCTAAAGGGGGGGGACAGAACTTACACTGAAGCTTTCTTT.

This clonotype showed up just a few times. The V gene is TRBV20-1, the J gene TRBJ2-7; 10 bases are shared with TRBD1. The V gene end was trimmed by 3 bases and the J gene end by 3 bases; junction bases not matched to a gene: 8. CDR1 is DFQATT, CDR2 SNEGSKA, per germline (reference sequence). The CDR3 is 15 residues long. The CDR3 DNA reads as TGCAGTGCTAGGCTTACCGGGACAGGGGTCTACGAGCAGTACTTC. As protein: CSARLTGTGVYEQYF.

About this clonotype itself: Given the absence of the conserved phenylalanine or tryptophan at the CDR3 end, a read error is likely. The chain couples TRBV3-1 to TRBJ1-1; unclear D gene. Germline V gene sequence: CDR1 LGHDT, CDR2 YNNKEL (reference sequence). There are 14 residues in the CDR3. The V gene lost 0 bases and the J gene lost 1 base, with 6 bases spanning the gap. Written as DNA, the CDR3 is TGTGCCAGCAGCCAAGATCGAGGGAACACTGAAGCTTTCTCT. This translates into CASSQDRGNTEAFS.

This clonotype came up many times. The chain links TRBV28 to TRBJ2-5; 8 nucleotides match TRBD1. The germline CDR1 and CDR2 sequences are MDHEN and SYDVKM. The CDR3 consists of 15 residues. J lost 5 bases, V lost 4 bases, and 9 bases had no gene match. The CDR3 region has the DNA TGTGCCAGCAGTTCGCCGGGACAGGAAAGGGAGACCCAGTACTTC. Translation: CASSSPGQERETQYF.

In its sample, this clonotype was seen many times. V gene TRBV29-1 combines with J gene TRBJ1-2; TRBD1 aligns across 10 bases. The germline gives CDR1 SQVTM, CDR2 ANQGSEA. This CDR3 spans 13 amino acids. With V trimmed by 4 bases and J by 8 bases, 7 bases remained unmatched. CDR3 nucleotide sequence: TGCAGCGTTGGGGACAGGGGATCGGGAGGCTACACCTTC. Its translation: CSVGDRGSGGYTF.

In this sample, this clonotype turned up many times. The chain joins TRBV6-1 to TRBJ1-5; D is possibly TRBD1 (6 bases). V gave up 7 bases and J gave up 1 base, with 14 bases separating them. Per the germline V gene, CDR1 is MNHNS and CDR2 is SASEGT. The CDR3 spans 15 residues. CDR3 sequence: CASTNRQESNQPQHF. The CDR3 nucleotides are TGTGCCAGCACGAACCGACAGGAAAGCAATCAGCCCCAGCATTTT.

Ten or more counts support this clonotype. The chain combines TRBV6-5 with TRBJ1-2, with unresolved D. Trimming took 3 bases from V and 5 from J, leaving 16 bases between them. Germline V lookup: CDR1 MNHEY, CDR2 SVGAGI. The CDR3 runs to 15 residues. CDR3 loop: CASSYEDVAIYGYTF. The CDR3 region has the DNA TGTGCCAGCAGTTATGAGGACGTAGCAATTTATGGCTACACCTTC.

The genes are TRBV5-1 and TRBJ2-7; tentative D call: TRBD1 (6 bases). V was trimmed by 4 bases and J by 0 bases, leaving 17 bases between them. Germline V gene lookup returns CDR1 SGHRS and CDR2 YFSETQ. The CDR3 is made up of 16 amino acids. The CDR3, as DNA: TGCGCCAGCAGCCCCGGGACAACACCAAACTCCTACGAGCAGTACTTC. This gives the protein CASSPGTTPNSYEQYF. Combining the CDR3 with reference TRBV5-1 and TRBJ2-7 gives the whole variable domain KAGVTQTPRYLIKTRGQQVTLSCSPISGHRSVSWYQQTPGQGLQFLFEYFSETQRNKGNFPGRFSGRQFSNSRSEMNVSTLELGDSALYLCASSPGTTPNSYEQYFGPGTRLTVT.